These 8 T cell receptor beta chains originate from one sample sequenced in a study of early T cells in non-severe SARS-CoV-2 infection. A single record per CDR3 protein comes from TCRdb applying MiXCR to the 5' RACE reads. Seen here are tens of thousands of distinct CDR3 sequences, over 10% observed once, and the top ten hold around 4.2%. Sequenced sample: whole blood. The receptors were sampled from an adult who was a healthcare worker with PCR-confirmed SARS-CoV-2 infection or an uninfected control (not recorded which).

This clonotype was seen repeatedly, ten times or more. This chain joins TRBV2 and TRBJ2-7, with D possibly being TRBD2 (6 bases). Germline CDR1 and CDR2: SNHLY and FYNNEI. This CDR3 comprises 15 residues. The germline V and J ends were trimmed by 6 bases and 4 bases, with 19 bases remaining between them. CDR3 nucleotide sequence: TGTGCCAGCAGGGTACCGGGACTTGCCGGATACGAGCAGTACTTC. It is translated as CASRVPGLAGYEQYF.

This chain links TRBV5-1 with TRBJ1-5; possibly TRBD1 for D (5 bases). The CDR3 covers 16 residues. V lost 1 base and J lost 2, with 13 bases in between. Germline CDR1 and CDR2: SGHRS and YFSETQ. The CDR3 DNA is TGCGCCAGCAGCTTGTTGGGGGTTAGAGGCAATCAGCCCCAGCATTTT. Encoded protein: CASSLLGVRGNQPQHF.

Only one count was recorded for this clonotype. The chain employs TRBV7-6 and TRBJ2-3, with D hard to call. Per germline, CDR1 SGHVS and CDR2 FNYEAQ. The CDR3 is made up of 13 amino acids. Trimming removed 11 bases at V and 2 bases at J, with 14 bases between. As DNA, the CDR3 is TGTGCCTGTCGAAATGGGCTCACAGATACGCAGTATTTT. Translated, it gives CACRNGLTDTQYF.

This sequence joins TRBV6-2 or TRBV6-3 and TRBJ1-1; weak D call: TRBD1 (6 bases). Trimming took 4 bases from V and 0 from J, leaving 15 bases between them. The CDR3 has 16 amino acids. Germline V CDR1 and CDR2: MNHEY, SVGEGT. CDR3: CASSFTHRAMNTEAFF. CDR3 DNA sequence: TGTGCCAGCAGTTTCACTCACAGGGCCATGAACACTGAAGCTTTCTTT.

This clonotype was counted a few times. This rearrangement joins TRBV18 to TRBJ1-5; maybe TRBD1 (5 bases). Per the germline V gene, CDR1 is KGHSH and CDR2 is LQKENI. Trimming left V 3 bases short and J 8 bases short, with 14 bases between. The CDR3 is made up of 14 amino acids. DNA of the CDR3: TGTGCCAGCTCACCCATGCAGGGTGGGAAGCCCCAGCATTTT. It yields the protein CASSPMQGGKPQHF.

The rearrangement joins TRBV5-1 to TRBJ2-7; no definite D call. The V and J ends lost 0 bases and 5 bases respectively, with 12 bases between them. The germline gives CDR1 SGHRS, CDR2 YFSETQ. The CDR3 extends over 14 amino acids. CDR3 in amino acids: CASSLGADLNEQYF. The CDR3 bases are TGCGCCAGCAGCTTGGGGGCAGATCTGAACGAGCAGTACTTC.

This clonotype has ten or more counts. The chain couples TRBV7-9 to TRBJ1-6; D is possibly TRBD1 (5 bases). CDR1 and CDR2 (germline): SEHNR, FQNEAQ (reference sequence). There are 17 residues in the CDR3. The V end lost 5 bases, the J end lost 7 bases, and 21 bases lay between the germline ends. The DNA of the CDR3 is TGTGCCAGCAGCCCCCTATCGGGACTCATGGGGAATTCACCCCTCCACTTT. It encodes CASSPLSGLMGNSPLHF.

There are a few counts of this clonotype. The chain joins TRBV7-9 to TRBJ2-3; D is perhaps TRBD1 or TRBD2 (5 bases each). The CDR3 is 14 amino acids. Germline loops: CDR1 SEHNR, CDR2 FQNEAQ (reference sequence). V gave up 3 bases and J gave up 1 base, with 8 bases separating them. CDR3 DNA: TGTGCCAGCAGCTTCCGGGACGGCACAGATACGCAGTATTTT. It encodes CASSFRDGTDTQYF.